The TCR beta chain described here comes from a study of vaccination effects on CD4 cells after COVID-19 (dated by TCRdb to between 2021 and 2023). With respect to the entire study: In the ViraFEST assay, PBMC were stimulated with viral peptide pools, and TCR sequencing was then used to find antigen-specific CD4+ T cell clonotypes based on their expansion. Each participant received two doses of an mRNA SARS-CoV-2 vaccine, either BNT162b2 or mRNA-1273. Each well held under 2.5 million PBMC cultured in IMDM containing about 5.5% human AB serum, 9.5 to 10 IU/ml IL-2 and gentamicin, along with around 11 ug/ml peptides. In both COVID-19 convalescent patients and infection-naive vaccine recipients, the study compared SARS-CoV-2 spike-specific CD4+ TCR repertoires from before mRNA vaccination with those from after it. A total of ten to eleven COVID-19 convalescent patients and a handful of SARS-CoV-2-naive healthy vaccine recipients were included in the full study. In the study, cultures from other donors were sequenced using the Oncomine TCR Beta short-read assay on an Illumina iSeq 100.

Taken from cysteine to phenylalanine, the CDR3 has 16 residues. This entry keeps only the CDR3 DNA: 48 bases, framed from base 1. The CDR1 and CDR2 encoded by the germline V gene (reference sequence) are DFQATT and SNEGSKA. V was cut back by 3 bases and J by 0 bases, leaving a gap of 15 bases between them. What the authors observed across the whole study: Limitations of the study were the small number of convalescent patients and the absence of early post-infection timepoints. Among healthy vaccine recipients, nearly all vaccine-induced clones were SARS-CoV-2 mono-reactive, and only 1 of 255 was cross-reactive with common cold coronaviruses. At late post-vaccination timepoints, both infection-induced and vaccine-induced clones showed marked clonal contraction, consistent with waning T cell responses.

After less than 13 days of culture, CD4+ T cells were isolated with the EasySep CD4+ T cell isolation kit. Negative nucleocapsid antibody results before and after vaccination confirmed that the healthy vaccine recipients had no prior SARS-CoV-2 infection. Half of the culture medium was replaced with fresh IL-2-containing medium on days 3 and 7. Unless noted otherwise, every peptide stimulation condition was cultured in triplicate wells. Using Ficoll-Paque Plus gradient centrifugation, PBMC were separated from whole blood and then either used fresh or cryopreserved at -140C. The QIAamp micro DNA kit was used to extract genomic DNA from the cultured CD4+ T cells. With regard to this clone: The clone's antigen remains unknown. The input lacks base qualities; no much larger clone sits a single base away.

The method behind the library was the immunoSEQ multiplex PCR assay. DNA from the CD4+ T cells that had been cultured and isolated underwent TCR beta CDR3 sequencing. From the authors' description of their analysis: Non-productive TCR sequences were removed and reads were trimmed to the CDR3 region, keeping CDR3s of at least 7 amino acids. Antigen-specific clonotypes were identified with the MANAFEST web app by comparing expansion in peptide wells against reference cultures. To be called positive, a clone needed expansion at FDR<0.05 compared with the reference and with all other wells, an odds ratio greater than 5, and a frequency greater than 0.1% in two replicate wells. A clonotype was defined as cross-reactive if the clonotype was significantly expanded both in SARS-CoV-2 spike wells and in at least one common cold coronavirus spike condition. CDR3 similarity was assessed by Levenshtein distance using the stringdist R package, and unrooted trees were constructed with ape in R 3.6.1. The source is immuneACCESS, and TCRdb retained only in-frame sequences with V and J called. Part of the clones is not carried over; for the studies checked, unresolved V genes explain less than half of this, and the remainder is unexplained. D and trimming come from the DNA, and the V and J calls and clone size come from that table. This sample comprises about 39,000 clones, about 80% of them detected only once. The ten largest account for approximately 3% of the sample.

Sequencing was performed on CD4+ T cells from PBMCs cultured without peptide, taken before COVID-19 vaccination. The receptor was isolated from a human donor who received a COVID-19 vaccine. The V and J segments used are TRBV20-1 and TRBJ1-5; TRBD1 could be the D gene, as 5 bases match. The DNA sequence reads TGCAGTGCTAGTGGCCGGGACCGATATAGCAATCAGCCCCAGCATTTT. It codes for CSASGRDRYSNQPQHF.